This T cell receptor (beta chain) comes out of a study of T cells in Graves' hyperthyroidism and ophthalmopathy. Those with hyperthyroidism were 18 to 65 years old, newly diagnosed, and ill for under 2 months. Patients were excluded for uncontrolled infection, other autoimmune disease, pregnancy or lactation. This CDR3 is built from 16 residues. CDR1 is SGHVS and CDR2 is FNYEAQ in the germline V gene. V was pared by 4 bases and J by 0 bases, with 8 bases of the junction left unmatched. Turning to this clonotype: As yet, its antigen is unknown.

What was amplified from RNA transcripts were TCR beta CDR3 regions. The TCR CDR3 was amplified in a first-round RT-PCR using the HTBI primer set. TCRdb passed the multiplex PCR reads through MiXCR, listing each CDR3 protein once. The sample lists 500,000 to 600,000 distinct CDR3 sequences; about half were seen once. General study findings and limits: Most expanded thyroid clonotypes above 0.001 recurred in blood. The model made its ophthalmopathy prediction, and onset followed a median about 6.8 months later.

This chain joins TRBV7-6 and TRBJ2-5, with TRBD2 matching 7 bases. The TCR originated in a woman aged 18-30 years with Graves' hyperthyroidism. Material for sequencing was peripheral blood or thyroid tissue (not recorded which). CDR3 coding DNA: TGTGCCAGCAGCTCTGGGAGGGAGCAGTACCAAGAGACCCAGTACTTC. Translating it yields CASSSGREQYQETQYF.